One and the same sample provided the 8 T cell receptor beta chains below, sequenced in a study of regulatory T cells in long-lasting Graves disease. For TCR beta, libraries came from iRepertoire HTBI primers and Arm-PCR of CDR3 regions. TCRdb reprocessed the multiplex PCR reads with MiXCR, giving one entry per CDR3 protein. The sample lists a few hundred thousand distinct CDR3 sequences, around 24% occurring once. Time point noted: persistent/refractory GD, antithyroid drugs over 5 years with positive TRAb. The TCR library was made from RNA that had been extracted from PBMCs in TRIzol. Sequenced material: peripheral blood mononuclear cells (PBMCs), taken when the disease was refractory, from a patient treated with antithyroid drugs. The receptors here all came from a female donor with Graves disease.

This chain uses TRBV7-9 with TRBJ2-7; no clear D gene. V was pared by 5 bases and J by 4 bases, with 9 bases between. Germline loops: CDR1 SEHNR, CDR2 FQNEAQ (reference sequence). The CDR3 sequence is 12 residues long. CDR3 coding DNA: TGTGCCAGCAGCCTCTCCATGTACGAGCAGTACTTC. Its translation is CASSLSMYEQYF. Full variable domain (missing parts from reference TRBV7-9 and TRBJ2-7): DTGVSQNPRHKITKRGQNVTFRCDPISEHNRLYWYRQTLGQGPEFLTYFQNEAQLEKSRLLSDRFSAERPKGSFSTLEIQRTEQGDSAMYLCASSLSMYEQYFGPGTRLTVT.

J is TRBJ2-2 and V is TRBV6-1; D call uncertain. With 3 bases removed from V and 7 bases from J, the gap between germline ends came to 12 bases. The CDR3 sequence is 14 residues long. CDR1 and CDR2 from the germline V gene are MNHNS and SASEGT. CDR3 DNA sequence: TGTGCCAGCAGTGACTCTGGGCCGTTCGGGGAGCTGTTTTTT. This translates into CASSDSGPFGELFF.

There are a few counts of this clonotype. The CDR3 DNA is TGTGCCTGGAGTCCTCAAGGCGGGACACAAAGACGACAGCCCCAGCATTTT. This sequence encodes CAWSPQGGTQRRQPQHF. This chain connects TRBV30 to TRBJ1-5; tentatively, D is TRBD1 (6 bases). The CDR3 is made up of 17 amino acids. The V end lost 2 bases, the J end lost 7 bases, and 24 bases lay between the germline ends. CDR1 is GTSNPN, CDR2 SVGIG, per germline (reference sequence).

This clonotype was seen only a few times. This rearrangement joins TRBV4-3 to TRBJ1-2, with 10 bases identical to TRBD1. J lost 4 bases, V lost 4 bases, and 6 bases had no gene match. CDR1 is LGHNA, CDR2 YSLEER, per germline. This CDR3 is built from 15 residues. CDR3 protein: CASSPTGQGTYGYTF. The CDR3 region has the DNA TGCGCCAGCAGCCCAACGGGACAGGGGACCTATGGCTACACCTTC.

About this clonotype itself: Mismatch with germline at one junction end may stem from a read error. V and J are TRBV6-5 and TRBJ1-1, with D tentatively TRBD1 (6 bases). The V gene's germline CDR1 is MNHEY and CDR2 SVGAGI. There are 16 residues in the CDR3. CDR3 sequence (DNA): TGTGTCAGCAGTTACTCGGGGGGTGGGGGGCTTTCTGAAGCTTTCTTT. Its protein product is CVSSYSGGGGLSEAFF.

About this clonotype: A much larger clone differs from this one at a single base, so this may be a read error. V usage is TRBV11-1 and J usage is TRBJ1-4, with no clear D. The CDR3 spans 12 residues. Deletions cut 5 bases from V and 6 bases from J, with 7 bases between. Per germline, CDR1 SGHAT and CDR2 FQDESV (reference sequence). CDR3 residues: CASSRVDEKLFF. The CDR3 nucleotides are TGTGCCAGCAGCAGGGTAGATGAAAAACTGTTTTTT. The variable domain in full, completed from reference TRBV11-1 and TRBJ1-4, reads EAEVAQSPRYKITEKSQAVAFWCDPISGHATLYWYRQILGQGPELLVQFQDESVVDDSQLPKDRFSAERLKGVDSTLKIQPAELGDSAMYLCASSRVDEKLFFGSGTQLSVL.

The V gene is TRBV5-1, the J gene TRBJ1-3, with D possibly being TRBD1 (5 bases). The CDR3 has 16 amino acids. CDR1 and CDR2 from the germline V gene are SGHRS and YFSETQ. V dropped 1 base and J dropped 2 bases, with 13 bases sitting between them. The CDR3 loop reads CASSLSDQGTGNTIYF. CDR3 nucleotides: TGCGCCAGCAGCTTGTCGGACCAGGGTACTGGAAACACCATATATTTT.

The gene calls are TRBV7-9 and TRBJ2-7; D might be TRBD1 (5 bases). The CDR3 totals 14 residues. Per germline, CDR1 SEHNR and CDR2 FQNEAQ (reference sequence). V lost 2 bases and J lost 3, with 11 bases in between. The CDR3 region has the DNA TGTGCCAGCAGCTTAAGCAGGGAAGTCTACGAGCAGTACTTC. It encodes CASSLSREVYEQYF. Based on the CDR3 plus reference TRBV7-9 and TRBJ2-7, the full variable domain is DTGVSQNPRHKITKRGQNVTFRCDPISEHNRLYWYRQTLGQGPEFLTYFQNEAQLEKSRLLSDRFSAERPKGSFSTLEIQRTEQGDSAMYLCASSLSREVYEQYFGPGTRLTVT.